Listed here are 20 T cell receptor beta chains from one sample, sequenced in a study of T cell repertoires in aging, cancer and after chemotherapy. Rearranged V-D-J TRB sequences were amplified with a mixed TRB-A/B primer pool. TCRdb analysed the multiplex PCR reads with MiXCR anew, one entry per CDR3 protein. The table shows 7,300 or so distinct CDR3 sequences, with over 35% occurring only once. The template was genomic DNA from peripheral blood, not RNA. What was sequenced was blood. The origin of the receptors is a human donor in good health.

The gene calls are TRBV29-1 and TRBJ2-7, with 9 bases that match TRBD1. J lost 4 bases, V lost 7 bases, and 5 bases had no gene match. This CDR3 has 12 amino acids. The germline V gene has CDR1 SQVTM and CDR2 ANQGSEA. CDR3 coding DNA: TGCAGCGCCCGACAGGGGGGTTACGAGCAGTACTTC. It is translated as CSARQGGYEQYF.

The rearrangement joins TRBV27 to TRBJ2-5; tentatively, D is TRBD2 (5 bases). The V end was cut by 7 bases, the J end by 4 bases, with 13 bases between. Per the germline V gene, CDR1 is MNHEY and CDR2 is SMNVEV (reference sequence). This CDR3 is built from 13 residues. CDR3 amino acids: CASTPSGTETQYF. The DNA for the CDR3 is TGTGCCAGCACCCCGAGCGGAACAGAGACCCAGTACTTC.

The chain carries TRBV30 and TRBJ1-1; perhaps TRBD1 as D (5 bases). Germline values: CDR1 GTSNPN, CDR2 SVGIG (reference sequence). Deletions cut 5 bases from V and 0 bases from J, with 7 bases between. CDR3 size: 12 residues. CDR3 sequence: CAWGGVNTEAFF. For the CDR3, the DNA is TGTGCCTGGGGGGGAGTGAACACTGAAGCTTTCTTT.

This clonotype was observed a few times. The chain has TRBV7-9 and TRBJ1-5; no clear D. The length of the CDR3 is 14 residues. The V and J ends lost 5 bases and 4 bases respectively, with 12 bases between them. The germline V gene encodes CDR1 SEHNR and CDR2 FQNEAQ (reference sequence). CDR3 in DNA: TGTGCCAGCAGCCTCTCGTCGGGGAATCAGCCCCAGCATTTT. This gives the protein CASSLSSGNQPQHF.

This sequence joins TRBV7-2 and TRBJ2-3; 7 bases are shared with TRBD1. Germline loops: CDR1 SGHTA, CDR2 FQGNSA. The CDR3 sequence is 15 residues long. Losses at the gene ends were 3 bases for V and 3 bases for J; bases not matched to a gene: 6. CDR3 DNA: TGTGCCAGCAGCTTCATACGACAGGGTACAGATACGCAGTATTTT. This codes for CASSFIRQGTDTQYF.

This clonotype was seen more than once but under ten times. The chain employs TRBV27 and TRBJ2-1; D is unresolved. The V end was cut by 2 bases, the J end by 5 bases, with 7 bases between. Germline-derived CDR1 and CDR2 are MNHEY and SMNVEV (reference sequence). This CDR3 spans 13 amino acids. CDR3: CASSLVIDNEQFF. The CDR3 nucleotides are TGTGCCAGCAGTTTAGTCATTGACAATGAGCAGTTCTTC.

V usage is TRBV20-1 and J usage is TRBJ2-7, with D possibly matching TRBD1 (6 bases). Trimming stripped 7 bases from V and 4 bases from J, with 20 bases between. Germline V gives CDR1 DFQATT, CDR2 SNEGSKA (reference sequence). The CDR3 has 14 residues. CDR3 nucleotides: TGCAGTGAAAGTCGGGTGGACAGCCTATACGAGCAGTACTTC. As protein: CSESRVDSLYEQYF.

The rearrangement joins TRBV11-2 to TRBJ2-2; tentatively, D is TRBD1 or TRBD2 (6 bases each). Trimming cost V 4 bases and J 4 bases, with 19 bases left between them. This CDR3 has 17 amino acids. Germline lookup yields CDR1 SGHAT and CDR2 FQNNGV. The CDR3 protein is CASSYLNPGATTGELFF. The CDR3 coding sequence is TGTGCCAGCAGCTACTTAAACCCGGGGGCGACCACCGGGGAGCTGTTTTTT.

This clonotype is termed medium-sized. The chain carries TRBV27 and TRBJ1-2; no clear D gene. Looked up from germline, CDR1 is MNHEY and CDR2 is SMNVEV (reference sequence). There are 12 residues in the CDR3. Trimming took 2 bases from V and 5 from J, leaving 6 bases between them. The CDR3 coding sequence is TGTGCCAGCAGTTTAAGTGGGTATGGCTACACCTTC. It translates to CASSLSGYGYTF.

The V gene is TRBV7-2, the J gene TRBJ2-3, with 7 positions matching TRBD2. V was pared by 5 bases and J by 2 bases, with 7 bases of the junction left unmatched. The CDR3 sequence is 15 residues long. Germline V CDR1 and CDR2: SGHTA, FQGNSA. CDR3 residues: CASSLIGGTTDTQYF. In DNA form, the CDR3 reads TGTGCCAGCAGCCTGATCGGGGGGACCACAGATACGCAGTATTTT.

This clonotype appeared a few times. CDR3 coding DNA: TGTGCCAGCAGCCTACAGGGGGTGTCGTTCTATGGCTACACCTTC. Amino acids: CASSLQGVSFYGYTF. The chain links TRBV6-5 to TRBJ1-2; 8 bases line up with TRBD1. The CDR3 extends over 15 amino acids. After removal of 6 bases from V and 4 bases from J, the junction contained 10 bases not matched to a gene. The germline gives CDR1 MNHEY, CDR2 SVGAGI.

Concerning this clonotype itself: One junction end does not reproduce the germline sequence, and a read error may be involved. The chain combines TRBV4-3 with TRBJ1-4; D is undetermined. CDR1 and CDR2 (germline): LGHNA, YSLEER. This CDR3 region has 15 residues. This CDR3 is CASSQPDKDGRKLFF. DNA for the CDR3: TGTGCCAGCAGCCAACCTGACAAAGACGGTCGGAAACTGTTTTTT.

As concerns this clonotype: Germline is not matched at one junction end, which may reflect a read error. V usage is TRBV6-4 and J usage is TRBJ1-5, with 7 bases that match TRBD1. This CDR3 region has 15 residues. The germline V gene encodes CDR1 MRHNA and CDR2 SNTAGT. The CDR3 DNA sequence: TGTGCCAGTAGTGCCGGGTCAGGGGGTAATCAGCCCCAGCATTTT. Its protein product is CASSAGSGGNQPQHF.

The chain couples TRBV19 to TRBJ1-2; D gene ambiguous. The germline CDR1 and CDR2 sequences are LNHDA and SQIVND (reference sequence). Trimming removed 10 bases at V and 3 bases at J, with 18 bases between. The CDR3 has 14 residues. This chain's CDR3 is CATSFLHSDYGYTF. The DNA of the CDR3 is TGTGCCACTTCCTTCTTGCACAGCGACTATGGCTACACCTTC.

The rearrangement uses TRBV30 and TRBJ2-5; 9 bases are shared with TRBD2. This CDR3 spans 13 amino acids. Germline-derived CDR1 and CDR2 are GTSNPN and SVGIG (reference sequence). V lost 4 bases to trimming and J lost 2 bases; unmatched junction nucleotides: 2. CDR3 in amino acids: CAWTSGTQETQYF. DNA of the CDR3: TGTGCCTGGACTAGCGGGACTCAAGAGACCCAGTACTTC.

The chain carries TRBV30 and TRBJ1-4; D possibly corresponds to TRBD1 (5 bases). This CDR3 has 16 residues. Trimming shortened V by 4 bases and J by 3 bases, and 18 bases separated the two germline ends. Germline V gene lookup returns CDR1 GTSNPN and CDR2 SVGIG (reference sequence). CDR3 nucleotide sequence: TGTGCCTGGACACCAAGAGGCAGGGTCCCTAATGAAAAACTGTTTTTT. It encodes CAWTPRGRVPNEKLFF.

This clonotype was recorded a few times. The chain combines TRBV19 with TRBJ1-2; D unclear. CDR3 length: 16 residues. Germline CDR1 and CDR2: LNHDA and SQIVND (reference sequence). Trimming shortened V by 4 bases and J by 1 base, and 16 bases separated the two germline ends. CDR3 sequence reads: CASSTRDGEFNYGYTF. As DNA, the CDR3 is TGTGCCAGTAGTACGCGCGACGGAGAATTTAACTATGGCTACACCTTC.

This clonotype was recorded a few times. The rearrangement links TRBV4-3 to TRBJ2-6; tentatively, D is TRBD1 (5 bases). Trimming took 0 bases from V and 3 from J, leaving 9 bases between them. The CDR3 loop spans 16 amino acids. Germline CDR1 LGHNA, CDR2 YSLEER. CDR3 bases: TGCGCCAGCAGCCAAGACAGGGCGAGTGGGGCCAACGTCCTGACTTTC. Its translation: CASSQDRASGANVLTF.

The gene calls are TRBV19 and TRBJ2-2; 11 bases are a match to TRBD1. This CDR3 contains 16 residues. J lost 7 bases, V lost 2 bases, and 6 bases had no gene match. Germline CDR1 reads LNHDA; CDR2 reads SQIVND (reference sequence). Here the CDR3 DNA reads TGTGCCAGTAGTATATTTGGGACAGGGGGTGTCGGGGAGCTGTTTTTT. It translates to CASSIFGTGGVGELFF.

A few counts support this clonotype. J is TRBJ1-3 and V is TRBV6-6; 7 bases align to TRBD1. J gave up 2 bases and V 3 bases, and 10 bases lay outside the gene matches. Per germline, CDR1 MNHNY and CDR2 SVGAGI (reference sequence). The CDR3 runs to 17 residues. In DNA, the CDR3 is TGTGCCAGCAGTTATTTAGGTGGGAGGGGGCCTGGAAACACCATATATTTT. This codes for CASSYLGGRGPGNTIYF.